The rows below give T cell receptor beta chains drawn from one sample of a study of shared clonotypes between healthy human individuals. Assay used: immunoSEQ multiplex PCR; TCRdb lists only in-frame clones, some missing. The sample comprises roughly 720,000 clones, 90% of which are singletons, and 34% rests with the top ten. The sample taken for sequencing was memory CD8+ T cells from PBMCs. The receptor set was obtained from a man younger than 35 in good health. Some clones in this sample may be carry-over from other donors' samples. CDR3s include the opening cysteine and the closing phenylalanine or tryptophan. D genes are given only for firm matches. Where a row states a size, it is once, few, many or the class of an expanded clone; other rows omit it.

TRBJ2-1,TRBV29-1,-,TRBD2,CSVVGGGSYNEQFF,TGCAGCGTTGTTGGCGGGGGCTCCTACAATGAGCAGTTCTTC
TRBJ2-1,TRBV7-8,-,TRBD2,CASSFSLAGGGYYNEQFF,TGTGCCAGCAGCTTCTCACTAGCGGGAGGTGGATACTACAATGAGCAGTTCTTC
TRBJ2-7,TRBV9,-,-,CASSVGGSLTYEQYF,TGTGCCAGCAGCGTAGGGGGGTCCCTGACCTACGAGCAGTACTTC
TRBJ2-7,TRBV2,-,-,CAIVAASSYEQYF,TGTGCCATCGTCGCGGCGAGCTCCTACGAGCAGTACTTC
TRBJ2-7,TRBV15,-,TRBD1,CATSDPGTGLYEQYF,TGTGCCACCAGCGATCCCGGGACAGGGCTCTACGAGCAGTACTTC
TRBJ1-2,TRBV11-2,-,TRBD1,CASSSTGDGYTF,TGTGCCAGCAGCTCGACAGGGGATGGCTACACCTTC
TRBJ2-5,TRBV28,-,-,CASSPIWRGGLQETQYF,TGTGCCAGCAGTCCCATTTGGAGGGGGGGACTCCAAGAGACCCAGTACTTC
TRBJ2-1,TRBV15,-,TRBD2,CATSRDRSGREYEFF,TGTGCCACCAGCAGAGATCGAAGCGGGAGGGAGTACGAGTTCTTC
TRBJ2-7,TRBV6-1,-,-,CASSLTITYEQYF,TGTGCCAGCAGTCTGACTATAACCTACGAGCAGTACTTC
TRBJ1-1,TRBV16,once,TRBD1,CASTRQGWTEAFF,TGTGCCAGCACAAGACAGGGATGGACTGAAGCTTTCTTT
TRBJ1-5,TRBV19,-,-,CASSMWGYGGNQPQHF,TGTGCCAGTAGTATGTGGGGGTACGGTGGCAATCAGCCCCAGCATTTT
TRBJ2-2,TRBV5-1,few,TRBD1,CASSLWDRGLAGELFF,TGCGCCAGCAGCTTGTGGGACAGGGGGCTTGCCGGGGAGCTGTTTTTT
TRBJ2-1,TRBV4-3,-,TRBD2,CASSPGSQRDYNEQFF,TGCGCCAGCAGCCCTGGCTCCCAGCGGGACTACAATGAGCAGTTCTTC
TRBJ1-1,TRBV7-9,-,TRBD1,CASSALTGANTEAFF,TGTGCCAGCAGCGCGCTCACAGGGGCAAACACTGAAGCTTTCTTT
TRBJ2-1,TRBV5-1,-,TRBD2,CASSPEGTSGRGNEQFF,TGCGCCAGCAGCCCGGAGGGCACTAGCGGGAGGGGCAATGAGCAGTTCTTC
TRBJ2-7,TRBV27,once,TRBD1,CASFQGGQGFF,TGTGCCAGTTTTCAAGGGGGACAGGGGTTCTTC
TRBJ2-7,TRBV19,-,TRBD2,CASRGRETYEQYF,TGTGCCAGTAGGGGGCGGGAGACCTACGAGCAGTACTTC
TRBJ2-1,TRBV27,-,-,CASSLSGNEQFF,TGTGCCAGCAGCCTGTCTGGGAATGAGCAGTTCTTC
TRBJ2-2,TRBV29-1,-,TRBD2,CSAIGLAGGPHTGELFF,TGCAGCGCCATCGGGCTAGCGGGAGGGCCTCACACCGGGGAGCTGTTTTTT
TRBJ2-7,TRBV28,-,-,CASSQRAGGAYEQYF,TGTGCCAGCAGCCAGAGGGCAGGGGGGGCGTACGAGCAGTACTTC
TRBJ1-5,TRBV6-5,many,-,CASAGMGNQPQHF,TGTGCCAGCGCGGGGATGGGCAATCAGCCCCAGCATTTT
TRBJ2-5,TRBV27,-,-,CASSPRGGVKETQYF,TGTGCCAGCAGCCCTCGGGGCGGTGTGAAAGAGACCCAGTACTTC
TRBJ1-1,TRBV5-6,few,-,CASSLIQNTEAFF,TGTGCCAGCAGCTTGATCCAGAACACTGAAGCTTTCTTT
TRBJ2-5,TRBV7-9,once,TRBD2,CASSLRLAGGRQETQYF,TGTGCCAGCAGCTTACGGCTAGCGGGAGGACGCCAAGAGACCCAGTACTTC
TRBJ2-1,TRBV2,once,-,CASSSGNLQTWNEQFF,TGTGCCAGCAGTTCCGGTAACCTACAAACGTGGAATGAGCAGTTCTTC
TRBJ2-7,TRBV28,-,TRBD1,CASSFTGASLNYYEQYF,TGTGCCAGCAGTTTTACAGGGGCTAGCCTTAATTACTACGAGCAGTACTTC
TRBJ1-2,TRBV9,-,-,CASSGRVDPNYGYTF,TGTGCCAGCAGCGGAAGGGTCGACCCAAACTATGGCTACACCTTC
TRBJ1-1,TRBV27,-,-,CASSGQTWTEAFF,TGTGCCAGCAGCGGACAGACGTGGACTGAAGCTTTCTTT
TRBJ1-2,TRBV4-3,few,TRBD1,CASSPGTGGPYGYTF,TGCGCCAGCAGCCCCGGGACAGGAGGCCCCTATGGCTACACCTTC
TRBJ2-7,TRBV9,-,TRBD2,CASSPTGTSGRVEQYF,TGTGCCAGCAGCCCCACCGGGACCTCGGGGAGGGTCGAGCAGTACTTC
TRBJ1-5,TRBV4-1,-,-,CASSLLWLSGQPQHF,TGCGCCAGCAGCCTCTTGTGGCTAAGCGGTCAGCCCCAGCATTTT
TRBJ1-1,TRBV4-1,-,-,CASRTGLLAFF,TGCGCCAGCCGCACAGGGCTACTGGCTTTCTTT
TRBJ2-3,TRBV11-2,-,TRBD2,CASSSGRGLTDTQYF,TGTGCCAGCAGCTCGGGGAGGGGTCTCACAGATACGCAGTATTTT
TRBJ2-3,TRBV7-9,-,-,CASSWPEGEHTQYF,TGTGCCAGCAGCTGGCCAGAGGGTGAGCATACGCAGTATTTT
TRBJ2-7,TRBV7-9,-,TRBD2,CASSPGLSSYEQYF,TGTGCCAGCAGCCCGGGACTATCCTCCTACGAGCAGTACTTC
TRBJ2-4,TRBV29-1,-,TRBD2,CSVEGGTSGINIQYF,TGCAGCGTTGAAGGTGGGACTAGCGGGATCAACATTCAGTACTTC
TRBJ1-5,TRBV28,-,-,CASSPWEGSNQPQHF,TGTGCCAGCAGTCCCTGGGAGGGAAGCAATCAGCCCCAGCATTTT
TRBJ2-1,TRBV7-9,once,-,CASSQIRNEQFF,TGTGCCAGCAGTCAAATCCGCAATGAGCAGTTCTTC
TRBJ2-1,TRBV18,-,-,CASSPPVPNEQFF,TGTGCCAGCTCACCCCCCGTCCCCAATGAGCAGTTCTTC
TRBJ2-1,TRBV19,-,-,CASSIYHAGSYNEQFF,TGTGCCAGTAGTATTTATCACGCGGGCTCCTACAATGAGCAGTTCTTC
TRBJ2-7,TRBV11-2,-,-,CASSPRTAYEQYF,TGTGCCAGCAGCCCCAGGACAGCCTACGAGCAGTACTTC
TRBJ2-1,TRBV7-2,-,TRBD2,CASSLNRRGNYYNEQFF,TGTGCCAGCAGCTTAAACCGGCGGGGGAACTACTACAATGAGCAGTTCTTC
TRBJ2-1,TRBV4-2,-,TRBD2,CASSRTTAGLGHNEQFF,TGTGCCAGCAGCCGGACCACCGCGGGACTAGGACACAATGAGCAGTTCTTC
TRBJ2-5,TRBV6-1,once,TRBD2,CASSVRAGVIQETQYF,TGTGCCAGCAGTGTTCGGGCGGGAGTAATCCAAGAGACCCAGTACTTC
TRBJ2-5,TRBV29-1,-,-,CSVVPSPRETQYF,TGCAGCGTTGTCCCTTCACCGCGGGAGACCCAGTACTTC
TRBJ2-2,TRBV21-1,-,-,CASTKRGGANTGELFF,TGTGCCAGCACCAAACGGGGGGGAGCGAACACCGGGGAGCTGTTTTTT
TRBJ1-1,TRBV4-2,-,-,CASSQPNLGVVNTEAFF,TGTGCCAGCAGCCAACCCAACCTAGGGGTGGTAAACACTGAAGCTTTCTTT
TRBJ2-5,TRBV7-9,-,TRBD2,CASSPGIAGFYQETQYF,TGTGCCAGCAGCCCGGGGATAGCGGGATTCTACCAAGAGACCCAGTACTTC
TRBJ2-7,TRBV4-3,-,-,CASSQARDNYEQYF,TGCGCCAGCAGCCAAGCCCGGGACAACTACGAGCAGTACTTC
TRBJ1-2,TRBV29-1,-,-,CSVERGNPLHGYTF,TGCAGCGTTGAACGAGGGAACCCCCTTCATGGCTACACCTTC
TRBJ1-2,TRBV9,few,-,CASSVSGENYGYTF,TGTGCCAGCAGCGTGTCAGGGGAGAACTATGGCTACACCTTC
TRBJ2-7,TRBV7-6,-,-,CASSDRDHSYEQYF,TGTGCCAGCAGCGACCGGGACCACTCCTACGAGCAGTACTTC
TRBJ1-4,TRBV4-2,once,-,CASSQGLSGANEKLFF,TGTGCCAGCAGCCAAGGTTTGTCGGGCGCCAATGAAAAACTGTTTTTT
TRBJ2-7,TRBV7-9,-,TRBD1,CASSFPGTGQNEQYF,TGTGCCAGCAGCTTTCCCGGGACAGGGCAAAACGAGCAGTACTTC
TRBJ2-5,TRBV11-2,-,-,CASTSLTRQWETQYF,TGTGCCAGCACCTCACTAACGAGGCAGTGGGAGACCCAGTACTTC
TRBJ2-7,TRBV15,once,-,CATSRDPRSYEQYF,TGTGCCACCAGCAGAGACCCTAGAAGCTACGAGCAGTACTTC
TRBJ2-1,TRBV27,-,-,CASSFGIGSYNEQFF,TGTGCCAGCAGTTTCGGTATCGGCTCCTACAATGAGCAGTTCTTC
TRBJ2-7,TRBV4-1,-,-,CASSQLPQGLTYEQYF,TGCGCCAGCAGCCAACTACCACAGGGTCTCACCTACGAGCAGTACTTC
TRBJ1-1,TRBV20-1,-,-,CSAREGTEAFF,TGCAGTGCTAGAGAGGGCACTGAAGCTTTCTTT
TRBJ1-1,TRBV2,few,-,CASSEGSERRNTEAFF,TGTGCCAGCAGTGAAGGATCGGAAAGGAGGAACACTGAAGCTTTCTTT